What follows describes a single T cell receptor (beta chain). The sample belongs to a study of radiation and T cells in renal cell carcinoma. As for the study in general: Nephrectomy followed 15 Gy stereotactic body radiation by 4 weeks.

Described time point: baseline pretreatment blood. Regarding treatment: 15 Gy SBRT to primary tumor, nephrectomy 4 weeks later. Radiation-treated patients gave blood at baseline, week 2 and week 4. The repertoire was sequenced with immunoSEQ multiplex PCR; TCRdb's copy has only in-frame clones and lacks some. The table shows approximately 120,000 clones, with around 84% occurring only once. Trimming cost V 0 bases and J 4 bases; bases outside gene matches: 6. The CDR3 length is 16 residues. Germline CDR1 and CDR2: SGDLS and YYNGEE. Here the sequenced sample was blood, taken from a patient whose treatment included radiotherapy and nephrectomy. This clonotype was obtained from a woman aged 55-75 years with renal cell carcinoma. The rearrangement joins TRBV9 to TRBJ1-3, with 8 bases fitting TRBD1. CDR3 protein: CASSVAAQGAGNTIYF. The CDR3 region has the DNA TGTGCCAGCAGCGTAGCGGCCCAGGGGGCAGGAAACACCATATATTTT.